What follows are 29 T cell receptor beta chains derived from one specimen sequenced in a study of regulatory T cells in long-lasting Graves disease. Time point here: persistent/refractory GD, antithyroid drugs over 5 years with positive TRAb. RNA isolated from PBMCs was used to make the TCR library. The authors built TCR beta libraries using iRepertoire HTBI primers and Arm-PCR of CDR3 regions. TCRdb used MiXCR to reprocess the multiplex PCR reads, holding one entry per CDR3 protein. Of 400,000 to 500,000 distinct CDR3 sequences listed, 22% were seen once; the top ten hold under 15%. The specimen was peripheral blood mononuclear cells (PBMCs), collected when the disease was refractory, from a patient treated with antithyroid drugs. The receptors here all came from a female donor with Graves disease.

This clonotype showed up just a few times. The rearrangement joins TRBV4-1 to TRBJ1-1; a weak D match, TRBD1 (5 bases). The V gene's germline CDR1 is MGHRA and CDR2 YSYEKL. The CDR3 runs to 15 residues. The ends were cut back, 4 bases at V and 3 bases at J, with 15 bases in the middle. CDR3 amino acids: CASSRTAGPDTEAFF. The DNA for the CDR3 is TGCGCCAGCAGCCGCACCGCGGGACCGGACACTGAAGCTTTCTTT.

The table lists this clonotype with many counts. The chain combines TRBV27 with TRBJ2-5, with TRBD1 as a possible D gene (5 bases). Per the germline V gene, CDR1 is MNHEY and CDR2 is SMNVEV (reference sequence). This CDR3 contains 16 residues. Trimming removed 3 bases from V and 0 bases from J, with 14 bases in between. DNA of the CDR3: TGTGCCAGCAGTTTTTTTGGGGTGGGGCACCAAGAGACCCAGTACTTC. It specifies CASSFFGVGHQETQYF.

The gene calls are TRBV12-3 or TRBV12-4 and TRBJ1-2; perhaps TRBD1 as D (6 bases). V was clipped by 11 bases and J by 4 bases, with 29 bases between them. This CDR3 comprises 17 residues. The CDR3 DNA reads TGTGCCGGCACACTCAGGGGAGAGGAATTTAGACTCTATGGCTACACCTTC. Residues: CAGTLRGEEFRLYGYTF.

The CDR3, as DNA: TGTGCCATCAGTGTAGGACAGGGGAGTGGCTACACCTTC. Its translation: CAISVGQGSGYTF. This chain links TRBV10-3 with TRBJ1-2; 9 bases fit TRBD1. The V segment lost 4 bases and the J segment 7 bases; nucleotides outside the gene matches: 4. The CDR3 covers 13 residues. Germline lookup yields CDR1 ENHRY and CDR2 SYGVKD.

This clonotype was picked up many times. This chain joins TRBV27 and TRBJ2-5, with D possibly TRBD1 on 5 matching bases. V dropped 5 bases and J dropped 2 bases, with 15 bases sitting between them. This CDR3 is 15 amino acids long. CDR1 is MNHEY, CDR2 SMNVEV, per germline (reference sequence). Here the CDR3 reads CASSNLEQVQETQYF. CDR3 sequence (DNA): TGTGCCAGCAGTAATCTGGAACAGGTACAAGAGACCCAGTACTTC.

The J gene is TRBJ1-4, the V gene TRBV30; D gene ambiguous. The length of the CDR3 is 13 residues. Germline V gene data show CDR1 as GTSNPN and CDR2 as SVGIG (reference sequence). V dropped 1 base and J dropped 6 bases, with 9 bases sitting between them. The CDR3 loop reads CAWSAVSYEKLFF. The CDR3 DNA sequence: TGTGCCTGGAGTGCCGTTTCTTATGAAAAACTGTTTTTT.

This clonotype turned up a few times. V and J are TRBV30 and TRBJ2-2; D is unclear. The CDR3 is made up of 14 amino acids. The germline gives CDR1 GTSNPN, CDR2 SVGIG (reference sequence). V lost 1 base, J lost 1 base, and 7 bases lay in between. CDR3 in DNA: TGTGCCTGGAGTGCTAGGAGGAACACCGGGGAGCTGTTTTTT. It yields the protein CAWSARRNTGELFF.

Remarks on this clonotype: This may stem from a read error, because a much larger clone lies one nucleotide away. The chain uses TRBV7-2 and TRBJ1-2; D remains unclear. V shed 1 base and J shed 4 bases, with 13 bases lying between them. The CDR3 consists of 15 residues. The germline V gene has CDR1 SGHTA and CDR2 FQGNSA. The CDR3, as DNA: TGTACCAGCAGCTTAGAAAGTTCAAGTTCCTATGGCTACACCTTC. It translates to CTSSLESSSSYGYTF. The full variable domain, rest sourced from reference TRBV7-2 and TRBJ1-2, is GAGVSQSPSNKVTEKGKDVELRCDPISGHTALYWYRQSLGQGLEFLIYFQGNSAPDKSGLPSDRFSAERTGGSVSTLTIQRTQQEDSAVYLCTSSLESSSSYGYTFGSGTRLTVV.

In its sample, this clonotype was seen a few times. The rearrangement uses TRBV6-2 or TRBV6-3 and TRBJ2-2, with 12 nucleotides matching TRBD1. Germline CDR1 reads MNHEY; CDR2 reads SVGEGT. The junction had 10 bases not matched to a gene; V was cut back by 7 bases and J by 7 bases. This CDR3 region has 16 residues. The CDR3 spells CASTNWWDRGHGELFF. The CDR3 region has the DNA TGTGCCAGCACGAACTGGTGGGACAGGGGGCACGGGGAGCTGTTTTTT.

This clonotype was detected a few times. The chain links TRBV19 to TRBJ2-5; tentative D call: TRBD1 (7 bases). V lost 5 bases and J lost 1, with 11 bases in between. Germline CDR1 reads LNHDA; CDR2 reads SQIVND (reference sequence). The length of the CDR3 is 14 residues. DNA for the CDR3: TGTGCCAGTAGTTCTCAGGGGGGCCAAGAGACCCAGTACTTC. It specifies CASSSQGGQETQYF.

This clonotype has a single count. The chain links TRBV6-1 to TRBJ2-6; 8 bases align to TRBD1. With 7 bases clipped from V and 0 bases from J, the junction kept 8 bases outside the gene matches. The CDR3 consists of 17 residues. Per the germline V gene, CDR1 is MNHNS and CDR2 is SASEGT. CDR3 protein: CASKTGTGFSGANVLTF. The CDR3 DNA is TGTGCCAGCAAAACAGGGACAGGTTTCTCTGGGGCCAACGTCCTGACTTTC.

The table lists this clonotype with many counts. The rearrangement uses TRBV11-2 and TRBJ2-5; TRBD1 agrees at 8 bases. Germline assignment: CDR1 SGHAT and CDR2 FQNNGV. V lost 0 bases to trimming and J lost 3 bases; unmatched junction nucleotides: 6. The CDR3 is 16 amino acids. The CDR3 sequence is CASSLEGTDREETQYF. The CDR3 nucleotides are TGTGCCAGCAGCTTAGAGGGTACGGACAGGGAAGAGACCCAGTACTTC.

This clonotype has only a few counts. The rearrangement joins TRBV11-2 to TRBJ1-4; maybe TRBD1 (6 bases). From germline, CDR1 is SGHAT and CDR2 FQNNGV. Trimming shortened V by 5 bases and J by 6 bases, and 16 bases separated the two germline ends. This CDR3 has 15 amino acids. The CDR3, as DNA: TGTGCCAGCAGCGACAGGCAGATGACCTATGAAAAACTGTTTTTT. Amino acid sequence: CASSDRQMTYEKLFF.

This clonotype has more than one count but fewer than ten. The genes are TRBV12-3 or TRBV12-4 and TRBJ2-2; TRBD1 matches at 8 bases. Germline trimming cut 1 base from V and 7 bases from J; bases unmatched to any gene: 5. The CDR3 contains 15 residues. In nucleotides, the CDR3 is TGTGCCAGCAGTTTAGGGCAGGGGGCCGGCGGGGAGCTGTTTTTT. This encodes CASSLGQGAGGELFF.

This clonotype was counted many times. DNA for the CDR3: TGTGCCAGCAGTTTATACGTCAGGGTGAACACCGGGGAGCTGTTTTTT. It specifies CASSLYVRVNTGELFF. The chain employs TRBV27 and TRBJ2-2; D perhaps matches TRBD1 (5 bases). This CDR3 is built from 16 residues. CDR1 and CDR2 (germline): MNHEY, SMNVEV (reference sequence). Trimming took 1 base from V and 1 from J, leaving 10 bases between them.

This chain links TRBV4-3 with TRBJ1-2; no clear D gene. V was pared by 0 bases and J by 1 base, with 18 bases between. This CDR3 contains 18 residues. In germline, CDR1 is LGHNA, CDR2 YSLEER. The CDR3 DNA sequence: TGCGCCAGCAGCCAAGAGGTATCCTCGGCCGTATTTAACTATGGCTACACCTTC. Its protein is CASSQEVSSAVFNYGYTF.

This clonotype was seen just once. V gene TRBV30 combines with J gene TRBJ2-7, with D unresolved. The CDR3 has 13 amino acids. V was pared by 1 base and J by 5 bases, with 12 bases between. CDR1 and CDR2 from the germline V gene are GTSNPN and SVGIG (reference sequence). The CDR3 sequence is CAWSAVGLNEQYF. CDR3 DNA sequence: TGTGCCTGGAGTGCAGTCGGGCTGAACGAGCAGTACTTC.

This clonotype showed up many times. V usage is TRBV29-1 and J usage is TRBJ1-2; D is undetermined. Germline lookup yields CDR1 SQVTM and CDR2 ANQGSEA. V was pared by 3 bases and J by 1 base, with 12 bases between. The CDR3 contains 14 residues. Written as DNA, the CDR3 is TGCAGCGTTGATTCCCCAGATTATAACTATGGCTACACCTTC. This gives the protein CSVDSPDYNYGYTF.

Only a few counts were recorded for this clonotype. The J gene is TRBJ2-3, the V gene TRBV2; TRBD1 aligns across 7 bases. The junction had 4 bases not matched to a gene; V was cut back by 9 bases and J by 7 bases. This CDR3 comprises 11 residues. Germline V gene sequence: CDR1 SNHLY, CDR2 FYNNEI. CDR3 sequence reads: CARGGLNTQYF. In nucleotides, the CDR3 is TGTGCCAGAGGGGGCTTGAATACGCAGTATTTT.

There are a few counts of this clonotype. The chain carries TRBV20-1 and TRBJ1-6, with D tentatively TRBD1 (6 bases). The CDR3 spans 13 residues. Deletions cut 8 bases from V and 8 bases from J, with 16 bases between. CDR1 and CDR2 from the germline V gene are DFQATT and SNEGSKA (reference sequence). The CDR3 DNA sequence: TGCAGTCTTTTCACAGGGTCTCATTCACCCCTCCACTTT. Amino acids: CSLFTGSHSPLHF.

There are a few counts of this clonotype. The CDR3 DNA is TGTGCCAGCAGCCAAGATAGTTGGCAGGGGGAAGATTCACCCCTCCACTTT. It yields the protein CASSQDSWQGEDSPLHF. This chain links TRBV3-1 with TRBJ1-6; 7 nucleotides match TRBD1. The CDR3 is made up of 17 amino acids. Germline trimming cut 0 bases from V and 8 bases from J; bases unmatched to any gene: 10. The germline V gene has CDR1 LGHDT and CDR2 YNNKEL (reference sequence).

V is TRBV7-9 and J is TRBJ2-2; D gene unclear. Trimming pared 0 bases from V and 2 bases from J, leaving 7 bases between. The CDR3 consists of 15 residues. Per the germline V gene, CDR1 is SEHNR and CDR2 is FQNEAQ (reference sequence). Here the CDR3 DNA reads TGTGCCAGCAGCTTAGCCATCGCTAACACCGGGGAGCTGTTTTTT. Protein product: CASSLAIANTGELFF.

This clonotype was detected only a few times. V is TRBV15 and J is TRBJ1-2; D not certain. Germline CDR1 reads LNHNV; CDR2 reads YYDKDF (reference sequence). Trimming pared 5 bases from V and 0 bases from J, leaving 13 bases between. The CDR3 length is 15 residues. The CDR3 DNA reads TGTGCCACCAGCTTTTTGTCGGGGACTAACTATGGCTACACCTTC. Translation gives CATSFLSGTNYGYTF.

This clonotype was counted a few times. The chain combines TRBV7-3 with TRBJ2-7; D ambiguous. This CDR3 has 11 residues. Between the trimmed V and J ends, which lost 11 bases and 0 bases, there was a span of 8 bases. The germline V gene encodes CDR1 SGHTA and CDR2 FQGTGA. The CDR3 nucleotides read TGTGCCGGCCAAAGCTCCTACGAGCAGTACTTC. Translation gives CAGQSSYEQYF.

The chain uses TRBV29-1 and TRBJ2-2; a possible D gene is TRBD2 (6 bases). The CDR3 is made up of 11 amino acids. CDR1 and CDR2 from the germline V gene are SQVTM and ANQGSEA. Deletions cut 7 bases from V and 5 bases from J, with 8 bases between. CDR3 DNA: TGCAGCGGCGGGGTAACCGGGGAGCTGTTTTTT. Its protein product is CSGGVTGELFF.

This clonotype was observed a handful of times. The gene calls are TRBV7-9 and TRBJ1-1, with D hard to call. The CDR3 totals 14 residues. In germline, CDR1 is SEHNR, CDR2 FQNEAQ (reference sequence). V was cut by 5 bases and J by 2 bases, with 12 bases left in between. CDR3 protein: CASSSPPRNTEAFF. CDR3 DNA: TGTGCCAGCAGCAGCCCCCCGCGAAACACTGAAGCTTTCTTT.

The genes are TRBV4-1 and TRBJ2-2; D is possibly TRBD1 (5 bases). Germline V gene sequence: CDR1 MGHRA, CDR2 YSYEKL. This CDR3 contains 16 residues. Trimming pared 2 bases from V and 6 bases from J, leaving 16 bases between. The CDR3 nucleotides are TGCGCCAGCAGCCAACCCGAGACAGACTTATCCGGGGAGCTGTTTTTT. This translates into CASSQPETDLSGELFF.

This clonotype has a count of ten or more. This chain joins TRBV12-3 or TRBV12-4 and TRBJ2-2, with 13 bases lining up with TRBD2. After removal of 5 bases from V and 6 bases from J, the junction contained 6 bases not matched to a gene. The CDR3 extends over 16 amino acids. Here the CDR3 DNA reads TGTGCCAGCAGTCTCGGACTAGCGGGAGTTGCCGGGGAGCTGTTTTTT. This translates into CASSLGLAGVAGELFF.

The chain employs TRBV11-3 and TRBJ1-2; D is possibly TRBD1 (5 bases). CDR1 and CDR2 from the germline V gene are SGHNT and YENEEA. The CDR3 totals 14 residues. Deletions cut 1 base from V and 4 bases from J, with 10 bases between. CDR3 protein: CASSLGGVSYGYTF. The CDR3 DNA follows: TGTGCCAGCAGCTTAGGGGGCGTCAGCTATGGCTACACCTTC.